This T cell receptor beta chain was recovered during a study of control samples from healthy donors and cancer patients. The data were produced by immunoSEQ multiplex PCR, yet TCRdb's version contains in-frame clones alone and is incomplete. This listing includes 150,000 to 200,000 clones. The CDR3 is made up of 14 amino acids. V lost 7 bases to trimming and J lost 2 bases, with 13 bases between them. Germline V gene sequence: CDR1 LNHDA, CDR2 SQIVND (reference sequence). The chain has TRBV19 and TRBJ2-3, with D uncertain. The clonotype was recovered from a woman under 40 in good health. Sample: blood. The CDR3 is CASKEQGNTDTQYF. CDR3 DNA: TGTGCCAGTAAAGAGCAAGGAAACACAGATACGCAGTATTTT.